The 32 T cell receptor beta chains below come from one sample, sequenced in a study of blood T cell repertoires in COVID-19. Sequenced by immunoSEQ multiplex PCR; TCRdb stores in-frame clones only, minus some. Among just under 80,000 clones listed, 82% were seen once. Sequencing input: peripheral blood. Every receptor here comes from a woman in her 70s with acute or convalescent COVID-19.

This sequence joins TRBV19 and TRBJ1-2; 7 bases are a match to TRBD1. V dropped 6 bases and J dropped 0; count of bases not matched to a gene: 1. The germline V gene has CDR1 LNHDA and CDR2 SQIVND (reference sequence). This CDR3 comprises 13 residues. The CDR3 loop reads CASRGTANYGYTF. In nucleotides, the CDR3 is TGTGCCAGTAGAGGGACAGCTAACTATGGCTACACCTTC.

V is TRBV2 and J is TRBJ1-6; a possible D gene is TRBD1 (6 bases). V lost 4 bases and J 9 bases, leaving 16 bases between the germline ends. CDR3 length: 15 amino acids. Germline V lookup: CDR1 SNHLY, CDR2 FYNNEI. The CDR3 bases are TGTGCCAGCAGTGGGCAGGGGCCTGGTAGTTCACCCCTCCACTTT. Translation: CASSGQGPGSSPLHF.

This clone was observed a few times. The CDR3: CASSLQGQWYEQYF. CDR3 bases: TGCGCCAGCAGCTTACAGGGGCAATGGTACGAGCAGTACTTC. This chain links TRBV5-1 with TRBJ2-7; 7 bases match TRBD1. V gave up 2 bases and J gave up 4 bases; unmatched junction bases: 6. This CDR3 has 14 residues. In germline, CDR1 is SGHRS, CDR2 YFSETQ.

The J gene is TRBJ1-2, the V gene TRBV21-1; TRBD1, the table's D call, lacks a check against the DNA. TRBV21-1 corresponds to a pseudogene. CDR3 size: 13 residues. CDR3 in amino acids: CASSGTANYGYTF. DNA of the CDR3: TGTGCCAGCAGCGGGACAGCGAACTATGGCTACACCTTC.

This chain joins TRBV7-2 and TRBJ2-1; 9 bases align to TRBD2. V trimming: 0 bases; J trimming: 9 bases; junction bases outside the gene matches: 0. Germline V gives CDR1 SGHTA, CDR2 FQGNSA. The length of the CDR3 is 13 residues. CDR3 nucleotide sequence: TGTGCCAGCAGCTTAGCTAGCGGGAGTGAGCAGTTCTTC. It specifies CASSLASGSEQFF.

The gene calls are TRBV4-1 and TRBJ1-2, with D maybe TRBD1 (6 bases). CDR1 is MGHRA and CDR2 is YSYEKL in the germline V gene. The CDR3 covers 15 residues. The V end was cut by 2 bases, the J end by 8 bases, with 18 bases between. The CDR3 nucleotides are TGCGCCAGCAGCCAACCCGGCGGGGGCGCTTTCGGCTACACCTTC. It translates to CASSQPGGGAFGYTF.

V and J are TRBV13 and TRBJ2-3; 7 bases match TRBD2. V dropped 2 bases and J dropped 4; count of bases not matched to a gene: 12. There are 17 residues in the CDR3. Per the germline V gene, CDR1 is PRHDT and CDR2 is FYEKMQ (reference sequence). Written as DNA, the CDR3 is TGTGCCAGCAGCTTAAGCCTCGCGGGAGTGTCGGCAGATACGCAGTATTTT. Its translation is CASSLSLAGVSADTQYF.

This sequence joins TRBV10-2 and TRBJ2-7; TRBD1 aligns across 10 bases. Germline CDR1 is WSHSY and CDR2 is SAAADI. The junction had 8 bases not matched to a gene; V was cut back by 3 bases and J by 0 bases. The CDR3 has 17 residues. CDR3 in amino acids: CASSEPGQGRSSYEQYF. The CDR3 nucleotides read TGCGCCAGCAGTGAACCGGGACAGGGGCGCAGCTCCTACGAGCAGTACTTC.

The CDR3 sequence: CASSLTGTAEETQYF. The CDR3 DNA reads TGTGCCAGCAGCTTGACTGGGACAGCAGAAGAGACCCAGTACTTC. V gene TRBV5-4 combines with J gene TRBJ2-5, with 7 bases fitting TRBD1. The CDR3 is made up of 15 amino acids. Losses at the gene ends were 1 base for V and 3 bases for J; bases not matched to a gene: 6. CDR1 is SGHNT, CDR2 YYREEE, per germline (reference sequence).

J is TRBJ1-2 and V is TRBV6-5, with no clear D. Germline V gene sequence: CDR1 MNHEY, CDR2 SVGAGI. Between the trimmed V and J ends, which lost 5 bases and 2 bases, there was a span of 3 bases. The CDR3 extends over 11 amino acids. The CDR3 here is CASSLNYGYTF. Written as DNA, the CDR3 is TGTGCCAGCAGTCTCAACTATGGCTACACCTTC.

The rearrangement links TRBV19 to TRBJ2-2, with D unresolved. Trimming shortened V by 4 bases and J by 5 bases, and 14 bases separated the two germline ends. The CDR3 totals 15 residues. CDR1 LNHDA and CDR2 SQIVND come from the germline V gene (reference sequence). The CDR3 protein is CASSKQHQQTGELFF. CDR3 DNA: TGTGCCAGTAGTAAGCAGCATCAACAGACCGGGGAGCTGTTTTTT.

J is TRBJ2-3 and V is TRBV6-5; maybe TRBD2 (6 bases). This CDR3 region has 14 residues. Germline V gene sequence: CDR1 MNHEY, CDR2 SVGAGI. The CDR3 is CATGMRDWTDTQYF. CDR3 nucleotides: TGTGCGACCGGTATGCGGGATTGGACAGATACGCAGTATTTT.

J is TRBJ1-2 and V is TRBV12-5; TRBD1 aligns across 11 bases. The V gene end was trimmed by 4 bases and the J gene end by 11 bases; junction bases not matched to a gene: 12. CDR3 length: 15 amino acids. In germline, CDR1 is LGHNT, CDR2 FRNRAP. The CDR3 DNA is TGTGCTAGTGGTTCCACATATCCGGGACAGGGGGGGTACACCTTC. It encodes CASGSTYPGQGGYTF. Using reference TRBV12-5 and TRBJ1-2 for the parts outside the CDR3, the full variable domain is DARVTQTPRHKVTEMGQEVTMRCQPILGHNTVFWYRQTMMQGLELLAYFRNRAPLDDSGMPKDRFSAEMPDATLATLKIQPSEPRDSAVYFCASGSTYPGQGGYTFGSGTRLTVV.

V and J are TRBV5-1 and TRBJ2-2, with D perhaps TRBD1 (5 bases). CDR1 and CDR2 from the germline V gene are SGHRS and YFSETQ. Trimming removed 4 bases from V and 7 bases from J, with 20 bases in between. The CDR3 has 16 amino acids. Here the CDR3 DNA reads TGCGCCAGCAGCCCCCCCCGGGCGACAGCCCTCGGGGAGCTGTTTTTT. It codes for CASSPPRATALGELFF.

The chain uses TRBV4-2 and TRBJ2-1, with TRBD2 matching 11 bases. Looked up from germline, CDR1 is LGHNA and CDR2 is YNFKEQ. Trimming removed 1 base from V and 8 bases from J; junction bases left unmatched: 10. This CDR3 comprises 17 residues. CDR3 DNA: TGTGCCAGCAGCCAAGCTGGGGGCAGGACTAGCGGGTATGAGCAGTTCTTC. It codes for CASSQAGGRTSGYEQFF.

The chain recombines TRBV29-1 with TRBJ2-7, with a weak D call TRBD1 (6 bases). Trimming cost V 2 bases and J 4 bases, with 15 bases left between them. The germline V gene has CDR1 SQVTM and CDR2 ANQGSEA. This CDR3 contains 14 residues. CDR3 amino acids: CSVESGQIPYEQYF. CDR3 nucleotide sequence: TGCAGCGTTGAAAGTGGACAGATCCCTTACGAGCAGTACTTC.

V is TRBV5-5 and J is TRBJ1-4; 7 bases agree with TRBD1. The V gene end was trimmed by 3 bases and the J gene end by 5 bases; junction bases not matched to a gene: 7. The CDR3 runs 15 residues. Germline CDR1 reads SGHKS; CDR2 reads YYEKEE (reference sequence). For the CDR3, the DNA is TGTGCCAGCAGCTCCTGGGACAGTGAAAATGAAAAACTGTTTTTT. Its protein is CASSSWDSENEKLFF.

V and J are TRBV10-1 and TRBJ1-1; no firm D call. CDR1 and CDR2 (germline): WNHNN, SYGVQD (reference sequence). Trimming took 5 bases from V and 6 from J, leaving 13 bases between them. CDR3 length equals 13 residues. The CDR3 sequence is CASSTSNGAEAFF. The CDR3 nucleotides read TGCGCCAGCAGTACCTCGAACGGGGCTGAAGCTTTCTTT.

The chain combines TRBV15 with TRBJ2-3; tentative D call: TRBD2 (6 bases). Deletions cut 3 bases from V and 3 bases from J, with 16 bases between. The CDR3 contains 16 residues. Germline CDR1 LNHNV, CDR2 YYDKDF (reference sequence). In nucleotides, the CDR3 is TGTGCCACCAGCAGTCTTCCGGGAGCGAGTACAGATACGCAGTATTTT. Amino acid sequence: CATSSLPGASTDTQYF.

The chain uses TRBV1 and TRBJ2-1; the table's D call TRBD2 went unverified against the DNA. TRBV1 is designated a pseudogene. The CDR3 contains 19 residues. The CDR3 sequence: CTSSHSRLAGDCFYNEQFF. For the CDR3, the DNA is TGCACCAGCAGCCATTCCCGACTAGCGGGAGACTGCTTCTACAATGAGCAGTTCTTC.

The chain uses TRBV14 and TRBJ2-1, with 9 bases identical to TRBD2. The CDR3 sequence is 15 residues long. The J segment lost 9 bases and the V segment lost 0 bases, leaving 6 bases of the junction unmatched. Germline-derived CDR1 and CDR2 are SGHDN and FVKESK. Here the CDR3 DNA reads TGTGCCAGCAGCCAAGATGGGACTAGCTCGGGTGAGCAGTTCTTC. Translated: CASSQDGTSSGEQFF.

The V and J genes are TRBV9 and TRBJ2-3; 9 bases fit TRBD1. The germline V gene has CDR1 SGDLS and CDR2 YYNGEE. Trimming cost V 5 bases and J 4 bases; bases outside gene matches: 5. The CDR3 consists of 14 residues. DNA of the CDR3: TGTGCCAGCAGTTTTACAGGGGGCGCAGATACGCAGTATTTT. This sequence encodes CASSFTGGADTQYF.

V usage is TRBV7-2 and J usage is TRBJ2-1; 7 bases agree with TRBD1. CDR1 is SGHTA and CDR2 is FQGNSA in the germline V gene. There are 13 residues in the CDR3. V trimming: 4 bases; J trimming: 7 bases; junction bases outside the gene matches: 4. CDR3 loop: CASSYNRGNEQFF. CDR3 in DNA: TGTGCCAGCAGCTATAACAGGGGAAATGAGCAGTTCTTC.

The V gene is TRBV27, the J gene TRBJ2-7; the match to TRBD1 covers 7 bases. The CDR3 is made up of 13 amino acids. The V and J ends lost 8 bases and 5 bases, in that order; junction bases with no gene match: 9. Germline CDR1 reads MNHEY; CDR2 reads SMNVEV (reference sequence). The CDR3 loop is CASRKQGIDEQYF. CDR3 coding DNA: TGTGCCAGCCGAAAACAGGGGATCGACGAGCAGTACTTC.

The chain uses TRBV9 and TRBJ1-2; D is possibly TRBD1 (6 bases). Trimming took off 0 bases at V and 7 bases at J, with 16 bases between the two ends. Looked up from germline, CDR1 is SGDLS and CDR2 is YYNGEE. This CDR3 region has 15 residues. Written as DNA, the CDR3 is TGTGCCAGCAGCGTAGGGGTGACAGGCTCGGGTGGCTACACCTTC. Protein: CASSVGVTGSGGYTF.

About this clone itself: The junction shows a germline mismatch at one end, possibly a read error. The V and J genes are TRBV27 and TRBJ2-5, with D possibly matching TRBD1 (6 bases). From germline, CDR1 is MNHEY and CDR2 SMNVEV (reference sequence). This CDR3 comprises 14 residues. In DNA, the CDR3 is TGTGCCAGCCGTTTCTTACAGGGTCCAGAGACCCAGTACTTC. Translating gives CASRFLQGPETQYF.

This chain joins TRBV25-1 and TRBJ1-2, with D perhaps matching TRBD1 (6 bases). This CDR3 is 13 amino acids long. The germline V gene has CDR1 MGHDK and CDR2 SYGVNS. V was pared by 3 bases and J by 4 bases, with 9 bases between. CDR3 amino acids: CASSDRTAYGYTF. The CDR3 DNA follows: TGTGCCAGCAGTGATAGGACAGCCTATGGCTACACCTTC.

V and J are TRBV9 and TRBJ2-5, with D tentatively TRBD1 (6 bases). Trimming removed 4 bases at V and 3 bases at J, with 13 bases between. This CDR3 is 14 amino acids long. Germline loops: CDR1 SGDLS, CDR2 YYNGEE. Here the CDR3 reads CASSPGQLKETQYF. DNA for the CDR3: TGTGCCAGCAGCCCCGGACAGTTAAAAGAGACCCAGTACTTC.

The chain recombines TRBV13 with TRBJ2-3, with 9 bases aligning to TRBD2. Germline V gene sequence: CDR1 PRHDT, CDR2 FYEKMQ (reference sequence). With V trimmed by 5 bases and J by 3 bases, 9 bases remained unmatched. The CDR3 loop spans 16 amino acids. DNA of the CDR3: TGTGCCAGCAGCCCCCTAGCGGGGAGCGTGACAGATACGCAGTATTTT. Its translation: CASSPLAGSVTDTQYF.

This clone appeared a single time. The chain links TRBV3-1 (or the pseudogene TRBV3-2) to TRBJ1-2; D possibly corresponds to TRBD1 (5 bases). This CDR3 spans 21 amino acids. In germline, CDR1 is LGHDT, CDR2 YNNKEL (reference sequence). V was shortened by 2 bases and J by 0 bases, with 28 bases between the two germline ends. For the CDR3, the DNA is TGTGCCAGCAGCCAAAGGGCCCTCATTTCGATGGGGCGATCAGCTAACTATGGCTACACCTTC. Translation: CASSQRALISMGRSANYGYTF.

The chain's CDR3 is CATSRDLTGTYGYTF. As DNA, the CDR3 is TGTGCCACCAGCAGAGACCTGACAGGGACCTATGGCTACACCTTC. V usage is TRBV15 and J usage is TRBJ1-2; TRBD1 agrees at 7 bases. The CDR3 runs to 15 residues. Germline CDR1 reads LNHNV; CDR2 reads YYDKDF (reference sequence). J lost 4 bases, V lost 0 bases, and 5 bases had no gene match.

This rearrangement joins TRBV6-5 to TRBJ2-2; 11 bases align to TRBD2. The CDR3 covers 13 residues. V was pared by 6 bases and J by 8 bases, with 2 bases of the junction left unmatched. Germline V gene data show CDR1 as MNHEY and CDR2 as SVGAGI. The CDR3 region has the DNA TGTGCCAGCAGCACTAGCGGGAGTGGGGAGCTGTTTTTT. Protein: CASSTSGSGELFF.